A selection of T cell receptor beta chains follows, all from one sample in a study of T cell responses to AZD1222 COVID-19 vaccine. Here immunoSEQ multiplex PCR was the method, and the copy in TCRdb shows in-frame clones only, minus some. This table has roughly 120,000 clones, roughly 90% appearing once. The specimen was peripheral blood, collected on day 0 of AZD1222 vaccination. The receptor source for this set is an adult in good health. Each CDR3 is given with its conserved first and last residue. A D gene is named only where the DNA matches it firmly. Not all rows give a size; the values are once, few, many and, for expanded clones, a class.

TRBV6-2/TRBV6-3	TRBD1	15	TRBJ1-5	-	CASSATGVGNQPQHF	TGTGCCAGCAGTGCGACAGGGGTTGGCAATCAGCCCCAGCATTTT
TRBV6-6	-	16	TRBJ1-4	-	CASSLTGATTNEKLFF	TGTGCCAGCAGTCTTACGGGTGCTACAACTAATGAAAAACTGTTTTTT
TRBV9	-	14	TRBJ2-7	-	CASSVGRSTYEQYF	TGTGCCAGCAGCGTAGGACGGAGCACCTACGAGCAGTACTTC
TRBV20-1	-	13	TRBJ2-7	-	CSASGDYPYEQYF	TGCAGTGCTAGTGGTGACTACCCATACGAGCAGTACTTC
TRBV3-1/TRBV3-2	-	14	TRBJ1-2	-	CASSQEEGLYGYTF	TGTGCCAGCAGCCAAGAAGAGGGGCTCTATGGCTACACCTTC
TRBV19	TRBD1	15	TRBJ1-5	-	CASSDRERSNQPQHF	TGTGCCAGTAGTGACAGGGAACGGAGCAATCAGCCCCAGCATTTT
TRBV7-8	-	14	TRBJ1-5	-	CASSLSPSRQPQHF	TGTGCCAGCAGCCTCAGCCCCAGCAGACAGCCCCAGCATTTT
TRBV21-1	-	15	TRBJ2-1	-	CALRGGRDPYNEQFF	TGTGCTCTACGGGGCGGGAGGGACCCCTACAATGAGCAGTTCTTC
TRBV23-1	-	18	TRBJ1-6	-	CASSPFWGRRGYNSPLHF	TGCGCCAGCAGCCCCTTCTGGGGCAGGCGGGGTTATAATTCACCCCTCCACTTT
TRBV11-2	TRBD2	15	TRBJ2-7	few	CASSSSGGAPYEQYF	TGTGCCAGCAGCTCAAGCGGGGGAGCACCTTACGAGCAGTACTTC
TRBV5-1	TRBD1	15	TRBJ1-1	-	CASSLEQGMNTEAFF	TGCGCCAGCAGCTTGGAACAGGGGATGAACACTGAAGCTTTCTTT
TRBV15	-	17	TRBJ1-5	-	CATGTGSSVIVNQPQHF	TGTGCCACCGGAACCGGGTCTTCGGTCATTGTCAATCAGCCCCAGCATTTT
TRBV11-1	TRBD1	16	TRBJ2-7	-	CASSRPPGQAFYEQYF	TGTGCCAGCAGCCGCCCCCCGGGACAGGCATTCTACGAGCAGTACTTC
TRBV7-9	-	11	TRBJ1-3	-	CASSLTGSIYF	TGTGCCAGCAGCCTTACGGGATCCATATATTTT
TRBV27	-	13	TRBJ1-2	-	CASSPRRPYGYTF	TGTGCCAGCAGTCCTCGGCGTCCCTATGGCTACACCTTC
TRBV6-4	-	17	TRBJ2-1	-	CASIKGTTGRPYNEQFF	TGTGCCAGCATTAAAGGGACAACAGGGCGCCCCTACAATGAGCAGTTCTTC
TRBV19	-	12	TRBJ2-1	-	CASSIGPGEQFF	TGTGCCAGTAGTATAGGGCCCGGGGAGCAGTTCTTC
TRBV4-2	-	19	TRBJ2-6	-	CASSQDREGQDSGANVLTF	TGTGCCAGCAGCCAAGATAGGGAAGGGCAGGATTCTGGGGCCAACGTCCTGACTTTC
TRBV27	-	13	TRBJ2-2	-	CASSFRGAGELFF	TGTGCCAGCAGTTTTAGGGGGGCCGGGGAGCTGTTTTTT
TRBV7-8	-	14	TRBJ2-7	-	CASSAAASSYEQYF	TGTGCCAGCAGCGCAGCGGCTTCCTCCTACGAGCAGTACTTC
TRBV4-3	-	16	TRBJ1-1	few	CASSPSVTAMNTEAFF	TGCGCCAGCAGCCCGAGTGTTACGGCAATGAACACTGAAGCTTTCTTT
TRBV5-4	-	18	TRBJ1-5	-	CASSFKTASGSSNQPQHF	TGTGCCAGCAGCTTTAAGACAGCGAGTGGGTCTAGCAATCAGCCCCAGCATTTT
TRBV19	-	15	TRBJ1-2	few	CASSIGQVPNYGYTF	TGTGCCAGTAGTATAGGACAGGTTCCGAACTATGGCTACACCTTC
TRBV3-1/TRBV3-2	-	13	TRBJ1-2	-	CASAGGLGYGYTF	TGTGCCAGCGCCGGGGGGCTCGGCTATGGCTACACCTTC
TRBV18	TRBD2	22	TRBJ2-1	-	CASSPSIPRTSGTRMRYNEQFF	TGTGCCAGCTCACCGTCTATACCCAGGACTAGCGGCACCCGAATGCGGTACAATGAGCAGTTCTTC
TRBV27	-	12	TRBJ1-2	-	CASSSGTNGYTF	TGTGCCAGCAGTTCCGGGACAAATGGCTACACCTTC
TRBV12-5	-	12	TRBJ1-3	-	CASSGDGNTIYF	TGTGCTAGCTCGGGGGATGGAAACACCATATATTTT
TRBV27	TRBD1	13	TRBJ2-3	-	CASSSGGWDTQYF	TGTGCCAGCAGCTCAGGGGGCTGGGATACGCAGTATTTT
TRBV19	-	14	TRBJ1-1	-	CASSTLGENTEAFF	TGTGCCAGTAGTACTTTGGGGGAGAACACTGAAGCTTTCTTT
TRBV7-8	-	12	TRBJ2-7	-	CASSSPGAEQYF	TGTGCCAGCAGCAGCCCCGGGGCCGAGCAGTACTTC
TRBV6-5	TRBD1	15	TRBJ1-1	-	CASSSGTGRAPEAFF	TGTGCCAGCAGTTCTGGGACAGGGAGGGCCCCTGAAGCTTTCTTT
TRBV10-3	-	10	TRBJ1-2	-	CAIRAYGYTF	TGTGCCATCAGAGCCTATGGCTACACCTTC
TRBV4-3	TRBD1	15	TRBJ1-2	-	CASSQDPGTGDHYTF	TGCGCCAGCAGCCAAGACCCCGGGACAGGGGATCACTACACCTTC